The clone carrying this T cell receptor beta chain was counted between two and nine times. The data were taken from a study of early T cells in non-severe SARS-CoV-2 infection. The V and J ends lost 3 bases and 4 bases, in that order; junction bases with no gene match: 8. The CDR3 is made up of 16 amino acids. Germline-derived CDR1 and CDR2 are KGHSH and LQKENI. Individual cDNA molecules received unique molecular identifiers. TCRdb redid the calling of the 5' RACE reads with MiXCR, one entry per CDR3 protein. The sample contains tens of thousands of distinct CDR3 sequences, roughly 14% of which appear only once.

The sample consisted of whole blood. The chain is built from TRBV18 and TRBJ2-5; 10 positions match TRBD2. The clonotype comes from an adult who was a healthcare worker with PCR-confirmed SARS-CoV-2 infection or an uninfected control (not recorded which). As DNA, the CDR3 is TGTGCCAGCTCACCGGCGAGCGGGGGGGCCGGAGAGACCCAGTACTTC. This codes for CASSPASGGAGETQYF.